A selection of T cell receptor beta chains follows, all from one sample in a study of CD8 T cells in Susac syndrome. TCRdb re-derived calls from the immunoSEQ multiplex PCR reads in MiXCR, one entry per CDR3 protein. The top ten hold around 0.14% of the sample, which has more than 150,000 distinct CDR3 sequences, about 95% seen once. The source material was CD4+ T cells from PBMCs. These receptors came from a human donor in good health. Each CDR3 is given with its conserved first and last residue. The D gene is left open where the match is weak. Only part of the rows carry a size: once, few, many, or a class if the clone is expanded.

CDR3 protein | CDR3 DNA | V gene | D gene | clone size | J gene
CASSLAQGRRLQDNSPLHF | TGTGCCAGCAGTTTAGCGCAGGGGAGGAGGTTGCAGGATAATTCACCCCTCCACTTT | TRBV12-3/TRBV12-4 | - | - | TRBJ1-6
CASSSGTRRSTDTQYF | TGTGCCAGCAGCTCCGGGACTAGAAGGAGCACAGATACGCAGTATTTT | TRBV14 | TRBD2 | - | TRBJ2-3
CASSDGGSGGGKLFF | TGTGCCAGCAGCGACGGGGGGAGTGGAGGTGGAAAACTGTTTTTT | TRBV9 | - | - | TRBJ1-4
CATVPRGGEQFF | TGTGCCACCGTTCCCAGAGGTGGTGAGCAGTTCTTC | TRBV6-2/TRBV6-3 | - | - | TRBJ2-1
CSATGQGGSYTF | TGCAGTGCCACGGGACAGGGAGGAAGCTACACCTTC | TRBV20-1 | TRBD1 | - | TRBJ1-2
CSVRTQNTEAFF | TGCAGCGTCCGAACACAGAACACTGAAGCTTTCTTT | TRBV29-1 | - | - | TRBJ1-1
CASSHGQRYEQYF | TGTGCCAGCAGTCATGGACAGAGATACGAGCAGTACTTC | TRBV3-1 | - | - | TRBJ2-7
CASSSPPGEEQYF | TGCGCCAGCAGTTCCCCACCGGGCGAAGAGCAGTACTTC | TRBV5-1 | - | - | TRBJ2-7
CASSQEQVNQPQHF | TGCGCCAGCAGCCAAGAACAGGTGAATCAGCCCCAGCATTTT | TRBV4-3 | - | - | TRBJ1-5
CSVAGSGEAFF | TGCAGCGTTGCAGGGTCGGGTGAAGCTTTCTTT | TRBV29-1 | - | - | TRBJ1-1
CASSDNSAGETQYF | TGTGCCAGCAGTGATAACAGTGCAGGAGAGACCCAGTACTTC | TRBV25-1 | - | - | TRBJ2-5
CASSQMVSGAYEQYF | TGCGCCAGCAGCCAAATGGTTAGCGGAGCCTACGAGCAGTACTTC | TRBV4-3 | - | - | TRBJ2-7
CASSSGLYSNQPQHF | TGTGCCAGCAGTTCTGGACTGTATAGCAATCAGCCCCAGCATTTT | TRBV7-2 | - | - | TRBJ1-5
CASSLNRLDEAFF | TGTGCCAGCAGCCTCAACAGGTTGGATGAAGCTTTCTTT | TRBV16 | - | once | TRBJ1-1
CASTRGGIAIQYF | TGTGCCAGCACGAGAGGGGGCATCGCCATTCAGTACTTC | TRBV12-3/TRBV12-4 | TRBD1 | - | TRBJ2-4
CASSPGQGSSGYTF | TGTGCCAGCAGCCCCGGACAGGGGTCCTCTGGCTACACCTTC | TRBV3-1 | TRBD1 | - | TRBJ1-2
CASSLVGPPQPQHF | TGTGCCAGCAGCTTAGTAGGGCCGCCGCAGCCCCAGCATTTT | TRBV7-9 | - | - | TRBJ1-5
CASGTGEQPQHF | TGCGCCAGCGGCACAGGGGAACAGCCCCAGCATTTT | TRBV5-1 | TRBD1 | - | TRBJ1-5
CSARFRAREETQYF | TGCAGTGCTAGATTTCGGGCACGGGAAGAGACCCAGTACTTC | TRBV20-1 | - | - | TRBJ2-5
CASSLPGDTQYF | TGTGCCAGCAGCTTGCCGGGAGATACGCAGTATTTT | TRBV7-3 | - | - | TRBJ2-3
CSARWAGGSNQPQHF | TGCAGTGCTAGATGGGCAGGGGGAAGCAATCAGCCCCAGCATTTT | TRBV20-1 | TRBD1 | once | TRBJ1-5
CASSAHRQGNYGYTF | TGTGCCAGCAGTGCCCACCGTCAGGGAAACTATGGCTACACCTTC | TRBV2 | - | - | TRBJ1-2
CATRGGARYNEQFF | TGTGCCACGAGGGGCGGGGCCCGATACAATGAGCAGTTCTTC | TRBV30 | - | - | TRBJ2-1
CASRSQVEGGYTF | TGTGCCAGCAGGTCCCAAGTCGAGGGAGGCTACACCTTC | TRBV28 | - | - | TRBJ1-2
CATSRDRTPRAVHGYTF | TGTGCCACCAGCAGAGATCGAACTCCGCGTGCGGTCCATGGCTACACCTTC | TRBV15 | - | once | TRBJ1-2
CSALAGDMETQYF | TGCAGTGCCCTAGCGGGGGATATGGAGACCCAGTACTTC | TRBV20-1 | TRBD2 | - | TRBJ2-5
CSVGVRAEAFF | TGCAGCGTTGGGGTTCGCGCTGAAGCTTTCTTT | TRBV29-1 | - | - | TRBJ1-1
CASSSQGTREKLFF | TGTGCCAGCAGCTCGCAGGGGACGAGGGAAAAACTGTTTTTT | TRBV7-2 | - | - | TRBJ1-4
CASSPAGTSGSEQYF | TGTGCCAGCAGCCCGGCCGGGACTAGCGGTTCCGAGCAGTACTTC | TRBV3-1 | TRBD2 | - | TRBJ2-7
CASSQGQAAGYTF | TGTGCCAGCAGCCAAGGACAAGCCGCTGGCTACACCTTC | TRBV3-1 | - | - | TRBJ1-2
CASRPAQGGNQPQHF | TGTGCCAGCAGACCGGCCCAGGGGGGCAATCAGCCCCAGCATTTT | TRBV28 | TRBD1 | - | TRBJ1-5
CASSQPGGDEKLFF | TGTGCCAGCAGCCAGCCCGGGGGCGATGAAAAACTGTTTTTT | TRBV3-1 | - | - | TRBJ1-4
CASSLELAGGGNEQFF | TGCGCCAGCAGCTTGGAACTAGCGGGGGGCGGCAATGAGCAGTTCTTC | TRBV5-1 | TRBD2 | once | TRBJ2-1
CASSVEHRAEGAFF | TGTGCCAGCAGCGTAGAGCACAGGGCGGAAGGAGCTTTCTTT | TRBV9 | - | - | TRBJ1-1
CASSFKAGGGTDTQYF | TGCGCCAGCAGCTTTAAGGCAGGGGGAGGCACAGATACGCAGTATTTT | TRBV4-3 | TRBD1 | - | TRBJ2-3
CASIRSNTGELFF | TGTGCCAGTATCAGGTCGAACACCGGGGAGCTGTTTTTT | TRBV19 | - | - | TRBJ2-2
CSATAGTREYEQYF | TGCAGTGCTACTGCCGGGACGCGAGAATACGAGCAGTACTTC | TRBV20-1 | - | - | TRBJ2-7
CASSLGAGGVAETQYF | TGTGCCAGCAGCTTGGGAGCGGGGGGTGTGGCGGAGACCCAGTACTTC | TRBV5-4 | TRBD2 | - | TRBJ2-5
CSVQGAPGLNTDTQYF | TGCAGCGTTCAAGGAGCACCGGGACTAAACACAGATACGCAGTATTTT | TRBV29-1 | TRBD2 | - | TRBJ2-3
CASSLLGQQETQYF | TGTGCCAGCAGCTTGTTGGGACAGCAAGAGACCCAGTACTTC | TRBV7-3 | TRBD1 | - | TRBJ2-5
CASSQDPSGAGTDTQYF | TGTGCCAGCAGCCAAGATCCGTCGGGGGCTGGCACAGATACGCAGTATTTT | TRBV4-2 | - | - | TRBJ2-3
CASSLFPGQGNTEAFF | TGTGCCAGCAGTTTATTCCCGGGACAGGGGAACACTGAAGCTTTCTTT | TRBV28 | TRBD1 | - | TRBJ1-1
CATSRTWDIPYNEQFF | TGTGCCACCAGCAGGACTTGGGACATTCCATACAATGAGCAGTTCTTC | TRBV15 | - | - | TRBJ2-1
CSVRNRDRDEKLFF | TGCAGCGTGCGTAACCGGGACAGGGACGAAAAACTGTTTTTT | TRBV29-1 | TRBD1 | - | TRBJ1-4
CSVEDGPNTEAFF | TGCAGCGTTGAAGATGGACCGAACACTGAAGCTTTCTTT | TRBV29-1 | - | - | TRBJ1-1
CSARVASPLHF | TGCAGTGCTAGAGTAGCCTCACCCCTCCACTTT | TRBV20-1 | - | - | TRBJ1-6
CASSQSETGRTEAFF | TGTGCCAGCAGCCAGTCCGAGACAGGGAGGACTGAAGCTTTCTTT | TRBV3-1 | TRBD1 | - | TRBJ1-1
CASNLRGATYEQYF | TGTGCCAGCAACCTGCGGGGGGCTACCTACGAGCAGTACTTC | TRBV7-2 | TRBD2 | - | TRBJ2-7
CASSRTGQGLRTEAFF | TGTGCCAGCAGCCGCACGGGACAGGGTTTGAGAACTGAAGCTTTCTTT | TRBV7-6 | TRBD1 | - | TRBJ1-1
CASSASGVRDTQYF | TGTGCCAGCAGTGCTAGCGGGGTTAGAGATACGCAGTATTTT | TRBV2 | TRBD2 | once | TRBJ2-3
CASRPGLAISWTDTQYF | TGTGCCAGTAGGCCGGGACTAGCGATCTCGTGGACAGATACGCAGTATTTT | TRBV19 | TRBD2 | - | TRBJ2-3
CASSYGGGGNIQYF | TGTGCCAGCAGTTACGGTGGAGGAGGAAACATTCAGTACTTC | TRBV6-2/TRBV6-3 | - | - | TRBJ2-4
CASSPGDREYEQYF | TGTGCCAGCAGCCCTGGGGACAGGGAGTACGAGCAGTACTTC | TRBV12-3/TRBV12-4 | TRBD1 | once | TRBJ2-7
CASSQDISPLHF | TGTGCCAGCAGCCAGGACATTTCACCCCTCCACTTT | TRBV7-2 | - | once | TRBJ1-6
CASSQVAGVYEQYF | TGTGCCAGCAGCCAAGTAGCGGGGGTGTACGAGCAGTACTTC | TRBV3-1 | TRBD2 | - | TRBJ2-7
CASKGRSTEAFF | TGTGCCAGCAAGGGACGATCCACTGAAGCTTTCTTT | TRBV6-4 | - | - | TRBJ1-1
CASSVHAGTSTDTQYF | TGTGCCAGCAGCGTCCACGCGGGGACAAGCACAGATACGCAGTATTTT | TRBV11-2 | - | once | TRBJ2-3